The T cell receptor (beta chain) described here comes from a study of blood T cell repertoires in COVID-19. As for the study in general: Both acute and convalescent COVID-19 samples were obtained from the United States, Italy and Spain. The cDNA or gDNA used as material had been derived from T cells, B-cell-depleted T cells, or PBMCs.

Cohort assignment relied on participant-reported clinical history. Among Cohort 3 donors, those recovered had two negative PCRs, clearance, or symptom resolution. Sequenced by immunoSEQ multiplex PCR; TCRdb stores in-frame clones only, minus some. The sample has about 330,000 clones, roughly 87% seen once. The TCR originated in a woman aged 30 to 39 who had recovered from COVID-19. The sequenced material came from PBMCs or T cells enriched from blood (not recorded which).

CDR3 DNA: TGTGCCAGCAGTGAACCGGACACTGAAGCTTTCTTT. Protein sequence: CASSEPDTEAFF. The genes are TRBV6-1 and TRBJ1-1; D gene uncertain. This CDR3 has 12 amino acids. The germline V gene encodes CDR1 MNHNS and CDR2 SASEGT. V was cut by 2 bases and J by 3 bases, with 4 bases left in between.